The present T cell receptor beta chain was sequenced within a study of T cell responses to AZD1222 COVID-19 vaccine. Notes on the study in general: Seropositive at baseline were only a handful of AZD1222 recipients.

CDR3 length equals 13 residues. Germline assignment: CDR1 MDHEN and CDR2 SYDVKM. The trim removed 8 bases at V and 1 base at J, leaving 4 bases unmatched. Clones were sequenced by immunoSEQ multiplex PCR, and TCRdb holds only the in-frame ones, with some missing. Here the sample spans roughly 200,000 clones, 91% being singletons. As concerns this clone: Its antigen is not identified.

Sequencing used peripheral blood, obtained 28 days after the second AZD1222 dose. The sequence came from an adult who received the AZD1222 COVID-19 vaccine. This chain links TRBV28 with TRBJ1-1; 7 nucleotides align to TRBD1. CDR3 bases: TGTGCCAGCGTCGGACAGGCGAACACTGAAGCTTTCTTT. It encodes CASVGQANTEAFF.